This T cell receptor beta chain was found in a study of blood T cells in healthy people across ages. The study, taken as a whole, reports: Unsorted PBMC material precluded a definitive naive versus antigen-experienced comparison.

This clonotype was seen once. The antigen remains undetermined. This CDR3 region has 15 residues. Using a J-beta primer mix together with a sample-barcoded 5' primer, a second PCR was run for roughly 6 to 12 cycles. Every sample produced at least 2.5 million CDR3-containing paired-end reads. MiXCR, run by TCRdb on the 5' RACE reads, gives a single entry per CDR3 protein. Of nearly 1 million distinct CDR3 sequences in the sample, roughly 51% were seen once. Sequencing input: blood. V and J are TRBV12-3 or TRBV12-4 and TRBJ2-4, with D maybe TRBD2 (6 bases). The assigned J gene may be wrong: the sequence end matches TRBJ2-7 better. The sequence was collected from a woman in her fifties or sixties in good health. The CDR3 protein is CAIPREREWDYEQYF. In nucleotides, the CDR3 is TGTGCCATCCCGAGAGAACGGGAGTGGGACTACGAGCAGTACTTC.